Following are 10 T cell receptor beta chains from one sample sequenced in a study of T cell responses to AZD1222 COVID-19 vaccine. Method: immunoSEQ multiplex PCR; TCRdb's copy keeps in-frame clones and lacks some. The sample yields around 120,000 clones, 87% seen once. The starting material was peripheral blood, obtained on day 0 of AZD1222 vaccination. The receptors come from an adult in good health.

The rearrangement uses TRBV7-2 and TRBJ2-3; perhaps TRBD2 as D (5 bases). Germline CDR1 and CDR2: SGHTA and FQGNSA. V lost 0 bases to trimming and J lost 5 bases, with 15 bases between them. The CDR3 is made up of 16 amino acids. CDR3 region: CASSLAVASNQDTQYF. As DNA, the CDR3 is TGTGCCAGCAGCTTAGCGGTTGCTAGCAATCAAGATACGCAGTATTTT. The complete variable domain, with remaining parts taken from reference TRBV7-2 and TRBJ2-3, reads GAGVSQSPSNKVTEKGKDVELRCDPISGHTALYWYRQSLGQGLEFLIYFQGNSAPDKSGLPSDRFSAERTGGSVSTLTIQRTQQEDSAVYLCASSLAVASNQDTQYFGPGTRLTVL.

CDR3 sequence reads: CASSKSGSLDEQFF. As DNA, the CDR3 is TGTGCCAGCAGCAAATCGGGCAGTTTAGATGAGCAGTTCTTC. This chain uses TRBV7-3 with TRBJ2-1; D gene unclear. V lost 5 bases, J lost 8 bases, and 16 bases lay in between. CDR1 SGHTA and CDR2 FQGTGA come from the germline V gene. The CDR3 is made up of 14 amino acids. The full variable domain, rest sourced from reference TRBV7-3 and TRBJ2-1, is GAGVSQTPSNKVTEKGKYVELRCDPISGHTALYWYRQSLGQGPEFLIYFQGTGAADDSGLPNDRFFAVRPEGSVSTLKIQRTERGDSAVYLCASSKSGSLDEQFFGPGTRLTVL.

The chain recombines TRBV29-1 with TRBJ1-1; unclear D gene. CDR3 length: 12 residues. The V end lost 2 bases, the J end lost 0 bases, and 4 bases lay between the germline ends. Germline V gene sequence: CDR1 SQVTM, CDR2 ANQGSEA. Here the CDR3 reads CSVERLNTEAFF. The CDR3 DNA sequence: TGCAGCGTTGAACGCTTGAACACTGAAGCTTTCTTT.

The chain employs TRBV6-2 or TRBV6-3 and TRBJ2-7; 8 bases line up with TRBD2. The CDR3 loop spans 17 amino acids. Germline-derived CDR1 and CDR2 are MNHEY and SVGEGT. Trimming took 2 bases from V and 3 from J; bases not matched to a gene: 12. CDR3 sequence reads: CASSYPSAGGRFYEQYF. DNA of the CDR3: TGTGCCAGCAGTTACCCGTCGGCAGGCGGGAGGTTCTACGAGCAGTACTTC.

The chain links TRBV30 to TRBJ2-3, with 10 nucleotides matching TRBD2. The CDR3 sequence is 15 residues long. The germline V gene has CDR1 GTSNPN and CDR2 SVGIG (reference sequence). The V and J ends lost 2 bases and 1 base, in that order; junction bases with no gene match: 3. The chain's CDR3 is CAWSSGGAGTDTQYF. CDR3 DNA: TGTGCCTGGAGTAGCGGGGGGGCCGGCACAGATACGCAGTATTTT.

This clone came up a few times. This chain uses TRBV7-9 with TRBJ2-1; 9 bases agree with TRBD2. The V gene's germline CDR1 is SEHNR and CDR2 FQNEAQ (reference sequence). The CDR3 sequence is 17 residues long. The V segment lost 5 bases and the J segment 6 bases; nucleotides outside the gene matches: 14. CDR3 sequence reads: CASSLSPGAGGFNEQFF. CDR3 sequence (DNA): TGTGCCAGCAGCCTATCCCCGGGGGCGGGAGGGTTCAATGAGCAGTTCTTC.

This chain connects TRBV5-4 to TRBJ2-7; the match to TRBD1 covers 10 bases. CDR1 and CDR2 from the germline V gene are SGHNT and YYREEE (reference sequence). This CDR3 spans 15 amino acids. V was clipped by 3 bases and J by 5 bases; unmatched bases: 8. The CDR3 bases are TGTGCCAGCAGCTCAGGACAGGGGGTTTTACACGAGCAGTACTTC. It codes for CASSSGQGVLHEQYF.

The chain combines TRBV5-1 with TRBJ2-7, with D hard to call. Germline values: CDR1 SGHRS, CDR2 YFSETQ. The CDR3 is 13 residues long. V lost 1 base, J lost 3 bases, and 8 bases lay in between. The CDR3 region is CASSLSGNYEQYF. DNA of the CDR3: TGCGCCAGCAGCTTGTCAGGCAACTACGAGCAGTACTTC.

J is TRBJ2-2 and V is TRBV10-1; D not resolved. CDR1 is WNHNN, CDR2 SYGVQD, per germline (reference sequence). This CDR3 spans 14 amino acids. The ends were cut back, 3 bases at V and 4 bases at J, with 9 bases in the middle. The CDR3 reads CASSDSTGTGELFF. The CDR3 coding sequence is TGCGCCAGCAGTGATTCGACTGGCACCGGGGAGCTGTTTTTT.

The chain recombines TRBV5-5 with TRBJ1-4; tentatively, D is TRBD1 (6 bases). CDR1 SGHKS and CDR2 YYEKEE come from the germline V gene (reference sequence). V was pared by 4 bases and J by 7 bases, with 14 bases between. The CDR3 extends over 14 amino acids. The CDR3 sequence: CASSPRGGGEKLFF. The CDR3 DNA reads TGTGCCAGCAGCCCCCGGGGGGGCGGTGAAAAACTGTTTTTT.